A selection of T cell receptor beta chains follows, all from one sample in a study of T cells after yellow fever vaccination. TCRdb ran MiXCR on the 5' RACE reads and lists one entry per CDR3 protein. This table has more than 300,000 distinct CDR3 sequences, around 7% appearing once. Source: PBMCs, taken about 41 days after the first yellow fever vaccination. The receptors were gathered from a man younger than 30 who received the YFV17D yellow fever vaccine. CDR3s include the opening cysteine and the closing phenylalanine or tryptophan. The D gene is left open where the match is weak. A clone size is listed for some rows: how often the clone was seen (once, few, many), or a class if it is expanded.

V,D,J,size,CDR3,DNA
TRBV7-2,NA,TRBJ2-1,few,CASSLGEGGEQFF,TGTGCCAGCAGCTTAGGAGAGGGGGGTGAGCAGTTCTTC
TRBV7-2,NA,TRBJ2-1,many,CASSRRGRGGAYNEQFF,TGTGCCAGCAGCCGAAGGGGGAGGGGGGGAGCCTACAATGAGCAGTTCTTC
TRBV12-3/TRBV12-4,NA,TRBJ1-1,many,CASSLLGQAFF,TGTGCCAGCAGTTTATTAGGTCAAGCTTTCTTT
TRBV5-5,TRBD1,TRBJ2-7,many,CASSETGGPSYEQYF,TGTGCCAGCAGCGAGACAGGGGGCCCCTCCTACGAGCAGTACTTC
TRBV5-1,NA,TRBJ2-2,many,CASSLYGGASGELFF,TGCGCCAGCAGCTTATACGGGGGCGCCTCCGGGGAGCTGTTTTTT
TRBV15,NA,TRBJ1-6,few,CATSHGRAPNSPLHF,TGTGCCACCAGCCATGGCAGGGCGCCTAATTCACCCCTCCACTTT
TRBV4-3,TRBD1,TRBJ2-3,NA,CASGTGQGWDTQYF,TGCGCCAGCGGGACGGGACAGGGGTGGGATACGCAGTATTTT
TRBV5-1,NA,TRBJ2-1,few,CASTPRTADPYNEQFF,TGCGCCAGCACTCCCAGGACGGCGGACCCCTACAATGAGCAGTTCTTC
TRBV5-5,TRBD1,TRBJ1-1,few,CASSSLGQGALPEAFF,TGTGCCAGCAGCTCGCTGGGACAGGGGGCTCTCCCTGAAGCTTTCTTT
TRBV7-2,NA,TRBJ2-5,many,CASSFRVQETQYF,TGTGCCAGCAGCTTCCGGGTCCAAGAGACCCAGTACTTC
TRBV20-1,TRBD1,TRBJ2-5,few,CSAAPDRAETQYF,TGCAGTGCCGCTCCCGACAGGGCGGAGACCCAGTACTTC
TRBV28,NA,TRBJ2-3,NA,CAISPQASDTQYF,TGTGCCATTTCGCCCCAGGCGTCAGATACGCAGTATTTT
TRBV12-3/TRBV12-4,NA,TRBJ1-6,few,CASSDRTSYNSPLHF,TGTGCCAGCAGCGACAGGACCTCCTATAATTCACCCCTCCACTTT
TRBV4-1,NA,TRBJ2-3,few,CASSQEGGMRTSTDTQYF,TGCGCCAGCAGCCAAGAAGGCGGGATGCGTACTAGCACAGATACGCAGTATTTT
TRBV20-1,NA,TRBJ2-5,NA,CSARTREKTQYF,TGCAGTGCTAGAACCAGGGAGAAGACCCAGTACTTC
TRBV5-6,NA,TRBJ2-5,many,CASRITGGSQYF,TGTGCCAGCAGGATCACCGGGGGTTCCCAGTACTTC
TRBV10-3,TRBD1,TRBJ1-1,NA,CAIRRGQGPHGTEAFF,TGTGCCATCAGGAGGGGACAGGGGCCTCACGGGACTGAAGCTTTCTTT
TRBV4-3,TRBD2,TRBJ2-7,few,CASSPRTSLGEQYF,TGCGCCAGCAGCCCCCGGACTAGCTTAGGCGAGCAGTACTTC
TRBV5-5,NA,TRBJ1-1,few,CASNRAFSMNTEAFF,TGTGCCAGCAACCGGGCCTTTAGTATGAACACTGAAGCTTTCTTT
TRBV4-3,NA,TRBJ1-2,many,CASSRDRNYGYTF,TGTGCCAGCAGTCGAGATAGGAACTATGGCTACACCTTC
TRBV30,NA,TRBJ1-1,NA,CAWSVSYTEAFF,TGTGCCTGGAGTGTAAGTTACACTGAAGCTTTCTTT
TRBV6-5,NA,TRBJ2-2,NA,CASTRAGELFF,TGTGCCAGCACCCGCGCCGGGGAGCTGTTTTTT
TRBV10-3,NA,TRBJ1-3,NA,CAIRESSGNTIYF,TGTGCCATCAGGGAGAGCTCTGGAAACACCATATATTTT
TRBV20-1,TRBD2,TRBJ2-1,NA,CSASHPAGGLDNEQFF,TGCAGTGCTAGTCATCCAGCGGGGGGCCTCGACAATGAGCAGTTCTTC
TRBV5-1,NA,TRBJ1-5,few,CASSPDSPREPQHF,TGCGCCAGCAGCCCGGACAGTCCAAGAGAGCCCCAGCATTTT
TRBV20-1,NA,TRBJ1-5,NA,CSATRGGTENQPQHF,TGCAGTGCGACCCGGGGCGGGACGGAGAATCAGCCCCAGCATTTT
TRBV20-1,NA,TRBJ1-6,few,CSAAIGGRGGNSPLHF,TGCAGTGCTGCGATCGGGGGAAGGGGCGGCAATTCACCCCTCCACTTT
TRBV20-1,NA,TRBJ1-2,few,CSASVRNNYGYTF,TGCAGTGCTAGTGTCAGGAATAACTATGGCTACACCTTC
TRBV20-1,NA,TRBJ2-3,few,CSASPVTDTQYF,TGCAGTGCTAGTCCAGTCACAGATACGCAGTATTTT
TRBV27,NA,TRBJ2-4,NA,CASSRYSPPSGNIQYF,TGTGCCAGCAGTAGATACAGTCCCCCCTCGGGAAACATTCAGTACTTC
TRBV7-2,NA,TRBJ1-1,NA,CASMNQPNTEAFF,TGTGCCAGCATGAATCAGCCGAACACTGAAGCTTTCTTT
TRBV4-3,NA,TRBJ2-7,NA,CASSQERFRQAYEQYF,TGCGCCAGCAGCCAAGAGCGTTTCCGGCAGGCCTACGAGCAGTACTTC
TRBV5-1,NA,TRBJ2-5,many,CASSSGTGEQETQYF,TGCGCCAGCAGCTCTGGGACCGGGGAACAAGAGACCCAGTACTTC
TRBV27,NA,TRBJ1-1,NA,CASSLNWGDTEAFF,TGTGCCAGCAGCCTAAACTGGGGGGACACTGAAGCTTTCTTT
TRBV20-1,NA,TRBJ2-7,few,CSARNPGTYEQYF,TGCAGTGCTAGAAACCCAGGGACCTACGAGCAGTACTTC
TRBV29-1,TRBD1,TRBJ1-1,few,CVVDFPGQMNTEAFF,TGCGTCGTTGATTTTCCGGGACAGATGAACACTGAAGCTTTCTTT
TRBV9,TRBD1,TRBJ2-5,few,CASSPQGNSQETQYF,TGTGCCAGCAGCCCACAGGGGAACAGCCAAGAGACCCAGTACTTC
TRBV10-3,NA,TRBJ2-1,NA,CRIRRLGSYNEQFF,TGTCGCATCCGACGGTTAGGGTCCTACAATGAGCAGTTCTTC
TRBV7-9,NA,TRBJ1-1,NA,CASTILGRDTEAFF,TGTGCCAGCACCATTCTGGGCAGGGACACTGAAGCTTTCTTT
TRBV11-2,TRBD2,TRBJ2-5,NA,CASSLRSGGLQETQYF,TGTGCCAGCAGCTTACGGAGCGGGGGGTTACAAGAGACCCAGTACTTC
TRBV29-1,TRBD2,TRBJ2-5,few,CSVSLAGAQYQETQYF,TGCAGCGTTAGTTTAGCGGGGGCGCAGTACCAAGAGACCCAGTACTTC
TRBV2,NA,TRBJ1-4,many,CASSGANEKLFF,TGTGCCAGCAGTGGTGCTAATGAAAAACTGTTTTTT